This is a list of T cell receptor beta chains from one sample in a study of control samples from healthy donors and cancer patients. TCRdb keeps only in-frame clones here, not all; method: immunoSEQ multiplex PCR. Of 150,000 or so clones listed, about 94% were seen once; the top ten hold around 8.5%. Material: blood. These receptors all stem from a woman aged 40 to 50 in good health. The CDR3 runs from the conserved cysteine through the conserved F or W. Not every row has a clone size; where given, it reads once, few, many or a size class.

>once|TRBV5-1
CASSYWDRDTEAFF
>.|TRBV2
CASRDGSATNEKLFF
>.|TRBV14
CASSQGFWDRGKANTEAFF
>.|TRBV21-1
CASSKRRGGAEQYF
>.|TRBV18
CASSPPPSGIAQSSYEQYF
>once|TRBV27
CASSLGPPQAGLQETQYF
>.|TRBV13
CASSAPPGRETSTNEKLFF
>.|TRBV4-3
CASSQVVQNSPLHF
>.|TRBV19
CASSASGGAAEKLFF
>.|TRBV6-2/TRBV6-3
CASSYSIQETQYF
>.|TRBV5-6
CASSLVGSNQPQHF
>.|TRBV7-2
CASSFGSGGVTEAFF
>.|TRBV30
CAWSGQNYGYTF
>once|TRBV7-2
CASSSHLGQLEAFF
>.|TRBV5-1
CASSSRQGKSYEQYF
>.|TRBV19
CASSMRGANYGYTF
>.|TRBV18
CASSPDTGAREAFF
>few|TRBV11-2
CASSPSTDTQYF
>.|TRBV21-1
CARRDRAVNQPQHF
>once|TRBV18
CASSPGTGMPIEAFF
>.|TRBV5-4
CASNPNGPSGTSTDTQYF
>.|TRBV28
CVSRGLNTEAFF
>.|TRBV27
CASSRPGGGQPQHF
>.|TRBV20-1
CSARGGQTEHF
>once|TRBV4-3
CASSPQGFSEAFF
>.|TRBV3-1/TRBV3-2
CASSQGAMNTEAFF
>once|TRBV6-5
CASSYTGTFSGNTIYF
>.|TRBV7-9
CASSLGQGVRYEQFF
>.|TRBV11-3
CASSNRGQGGTGELFF
>.|TRBV5-6
CASSLGGDRLYNSPLHF
>.|TRBV12-3/TRBV12-4
CASSFAAGNTIYF
>.|TRBV25-1
CASSDDRDGRFYNEQFF
>.|TRBV6-2/TRBV6-3
CASSRDSAPNQPQHF
>.|TRBV7-3
CASSLGHRGDTQYF
>.|TRBV12-3/TRBV12-4
CASRWDRNTEAFF
>.|TRBV10-2
CASSESIGGSNEKLFF
>.|TRBV6-6
CAATKSRTGVEETQYF
>.|TRBV7-2
CASSQVQGPNSPLHF
>few|TRBV7-2
CASALGKYGYTF
>.|TRBV2
CASSVAGNSGNTIYF
>.|TRBV29-1
CSVVRGLRTEAFF
>.|TRBV5-6
CASSSLVQPQHF
>.|TRBV6-5
CASSWGQGNSPLHF
>.|TRBV25-1
CASSEMAGRPDTQYF
>.|TRBV11-3
CASSLGGTDPEQFF
>.|TRBV6-5
CASRRDRNSNQPQHF
>.|TRBV2
CASWEGDRGEKLFF
>.|TRBV6-2/TRBV6-3
CASSRTGGGRQPQHF